The 9 T cell receptor beta chains reported below all come from one sample, sequenced in a study of T cell changes during pregnancy in multiple sclerosis. The data were produced by immunoSEQ multiplex PCR, yet TCRdb's version contains in-frame clones alone and is incomplete. The sample has tens of thousands of clones; about 93% are singletons. This material consisted of CD8+ T cells from peripheral blood mononuclear cells, taken after pregnancy. The receptors originated from a female donor with multiple sclerosis, enrolled in a pregnancy study.

The chain links TRBV5-1 to TRBJ1-1, with D perhaps matching TRBD1 (5 bases). The germline gives CDR1 SGHRS, CDR2 YFSETQ. The CDR3 runs 14 residues. The germline V and J ends were trimmed by 2 bases and 3 bases, with 11 bases remaining between them. Here the CDR3 reads CASSFIGQDTEAFF. CDR3 nucleotide sequence: TGCGCCAGCAGCTTTATAGGACAAGACACTGAAGCTTTCTTT.

J is TRBJ1-5 and V is TRBV15; D remains ambiguous. CDR1 and CDR2 from the germline V gene are LNHNV and YYDKDF (reference sequence). The CDR3 consists of 12 residues. V gave up 0 bases and J gave up 8 bases, with 5 bases separating them. The CDR3 DNA follows: TGTGCCACCAGCAGAGAGGCGGAGCCCCAGCATTTT. Its translation: CATSREAEPQHF.

V usage is TRBV14 and J usage is TRBJ2-3, with D perhaps matching TRBD1 (5 bases). V dropped 0 bases and J dropped 1 base, with 14 bases sitting between them. The V gene's germline CDR1 is SGHDN and CDR2 FVKESK. The CDR3 loop spans 17 amino acids. For the CDR3, the DNA is TGTGCCAGCAGCCAAGATTTGTCAGGGCTGGGCACAGATACGCAGTATTTT. Its translation is CASSQDLSGLGTDTQYF. The entire variable domain, with the rest obtained from reference TRBV14 and TRBJ2-3, is as follows: EAGVTQFPSHSVIEKGQTVTLRCDPISGHDNLYWYRRVMGKEIKFLLHFVKESKQDESGMPNNRFLAERTGGTYSTLKVQPAELEDSGVYFCASSQDLSGLGTDTQYFGPGTRLTVL.

DNA of the CDR3: TGTGCCTGGAGGGTGGGGACAGGGGGCATGGATGAGCAGTTCTTC. Amino acids: CAWRVGTGGMDEQFF. The chain carries TRBV30 and TRBJ2-1; 12 bases are a match to TRBD1. CDR1 is GTSNPN and CDR2 is SVGIG in the germline V gene (reference sequence). This CDR3 spans 15 amino acids. J was trimmed by 8 bases and V by 3 bases; bases with no gene match: 8. Full variable domain (outside the CDR3, taken from reference TRBV30 and TRBJ2-1): SQTIHQWPATLVQPVGSPLSLECTVEGTSNPNLYWYRQAAGRGLQLLFYSVGIGQISSEVPQNLSASRPQDRQFILSSKKLLLSDSGFYLCAWRVGTGGMDEQFFGPGTRLTVL.

The CDR3: CASSQDQETVTDTQYF. DNA for the CDR3: TGCGCCAGCAGCCAAGATCAGGAAACGGTGACAGATACGCAGTATTTT. The chain employs TRBV4-1 and TRBJ2-3; no firm D call. The germline gives CDR1 MGHRA, CDR2 YSYEKL. Trimming removed 0 bases from V and 3 bases from J, with 13 bases in between. The CDR3 sequence is 16 residues long.

V usage is TRBV9 and J usage is TRBJ2-1; 11 nucleotides line up with TRBD1. The V segment lost 4 bases and the J segment 7 bases; nucleotides outside the gene matches: 7. Germline V gene sequence: CDR1 SGDLS, CDR2 YYNGEE. This CDR3 is 15 amino acids long. The CDR3 reads CASSPRTGGSNEQFF. In DNA form, the CDR3 reads TGTGCCAGCAGCCCCCGGACAGGGGGCTCTAATGAGCAGTTCTTC.

This clone has only one observation. This sequence joins TRBV19 and TRBJ1-1; 8 bases fit TRBD1. The CDR3 has 12 amino acids. Germline V gene lookup returns CDR1 LNHDA and CDR2 SQIVND (reference sequence). With 6 bases clipped from V and 11 bases from J, the junction kept 8 bases outside the gene matches. CDR3 loop: CASSTGGLSAFF. The CDR3, as DNA: TGTGCCAGTAGCACAGGGGGGCTGAGCGCTTTCTTT. Filled out from reference TRBV19 and TRBJ1-1, the complete variable domain reads DGGITQSPKYLFRKEGQNVTLSCEQNLNHDAMYWYRQDPGQGLRLIYYSQIVNDFQKGDIAEGYSVSREKKESFPLTVTSAQKNPTAFYLCASSTGGLSAFFGQGTRLTVV.

The chain carries TRBV6-1 and TRBJ2-7; 9 nucleotides match TRBD1. The V gene end was trimmed by 5 bases and the J gene end by 1 base; junction bases not matched to a gene: 6. The length of the CDR3 is 15 residues. The germline V gene has CDR1 MNHNS and CDR2 SASEGT. The CDR3 nucleotides are TGTGCCAGCAGTTCACAGACAGGGGGATCCTACGAGCAGTACTTC. Translating it yields CASSSQTGGSYEQYF.

The chain employs TRBV7-6 and TRBJ1-2; 9 positions agree with TRBD1. Germline CDR1 and CDR2: SGHVS and FNYEAQ. Trimming at V came to 5 bases and at J to 0 bases, leaving 4 bases not matched to a gene. The CDR3 consists of 15 residues. The CDR3 DNA reads TGTGCCAGCAGCAAGGGACAGGGTCCTAACTATGGCTACACCTTC. Encoded protein: CASSKGQGPNYGYTF.